Described below is a single TCR beta chain sequence and its context. Antigen specificity is unknown. Using immunoSEQ multiplex PCR, the repertoire was profiled, and TCRdb retains in-frame clones only, with some absent. The table records 75,000 to 95,000 clones, approximately 90% of them present only once. This record belongs to a study of graft-versus-host responses after intestinal transplantation. Study in general: Multivisceral, liver-intestinal, or isolated intestinal transplants were received by the recipients. All recipients were given anti-thymocyte globulin induction, and tacrolimus and steroids were then administered for about three years. Points from the study as a whole: Allografts of patients with graft-donor T cell macrochimerism showed high graft-versus-host to host-versus-graft clone ratios. Recipient marrow harbored GvH clones, some of which surfaced first in ileum or blood.

This TCR was recovered from a human donor who was the organ donor for an intestinal transplant. The source material was unstimulated CD4+ T cells sorted from spleen or lymph node cells, sampled before transplant.

DNA for the CDR3: TGTGCCAGCAGCTTGGTAGGGGTCAACTATGGCTACACCTTC. Encoded protein: CASSLVGVNYGYTF. V usage is TRBV5-6 and J usage is TRBJ1-2; D might be TRBD1 (5 bases). There are 14 residues in the CDR3. The V end was cut by 0 bases, the J end by 2 bases, with 8 bases between. CDR1 is SGHDT and CDR2 is YYEEEE in the germline V gene.